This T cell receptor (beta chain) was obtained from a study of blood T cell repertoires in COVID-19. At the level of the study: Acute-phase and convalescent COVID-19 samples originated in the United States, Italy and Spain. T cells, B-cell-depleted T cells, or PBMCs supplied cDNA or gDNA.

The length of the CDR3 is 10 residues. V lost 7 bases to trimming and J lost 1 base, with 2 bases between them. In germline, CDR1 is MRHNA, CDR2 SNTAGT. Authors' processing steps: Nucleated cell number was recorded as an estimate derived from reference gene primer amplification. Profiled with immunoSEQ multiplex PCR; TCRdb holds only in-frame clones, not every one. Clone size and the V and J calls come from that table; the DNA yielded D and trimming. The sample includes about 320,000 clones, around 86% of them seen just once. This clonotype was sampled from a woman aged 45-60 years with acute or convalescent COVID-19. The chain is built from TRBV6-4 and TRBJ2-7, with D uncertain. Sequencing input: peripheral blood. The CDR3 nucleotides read TGTGCCAGCACTTCCTACGAGCAGTACTTC. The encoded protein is CASTSYEQYF.